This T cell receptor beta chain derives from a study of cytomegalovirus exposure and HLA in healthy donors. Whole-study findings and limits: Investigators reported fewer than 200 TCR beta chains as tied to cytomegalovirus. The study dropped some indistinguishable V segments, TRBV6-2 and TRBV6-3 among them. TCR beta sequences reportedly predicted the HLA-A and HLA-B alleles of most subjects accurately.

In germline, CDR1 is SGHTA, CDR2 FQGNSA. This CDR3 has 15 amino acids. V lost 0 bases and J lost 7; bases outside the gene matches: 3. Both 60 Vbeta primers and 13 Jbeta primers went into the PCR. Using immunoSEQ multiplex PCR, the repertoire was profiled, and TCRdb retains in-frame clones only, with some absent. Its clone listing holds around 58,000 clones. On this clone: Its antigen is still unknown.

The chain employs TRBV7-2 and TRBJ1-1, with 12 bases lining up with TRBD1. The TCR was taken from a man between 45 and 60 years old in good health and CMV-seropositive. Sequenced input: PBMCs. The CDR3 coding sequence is TGTGCCAGCAGCTTAGCGGGACAGGGGGCTAATGAAGCTTTCTTT. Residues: CASSLAGQGANEAFF.